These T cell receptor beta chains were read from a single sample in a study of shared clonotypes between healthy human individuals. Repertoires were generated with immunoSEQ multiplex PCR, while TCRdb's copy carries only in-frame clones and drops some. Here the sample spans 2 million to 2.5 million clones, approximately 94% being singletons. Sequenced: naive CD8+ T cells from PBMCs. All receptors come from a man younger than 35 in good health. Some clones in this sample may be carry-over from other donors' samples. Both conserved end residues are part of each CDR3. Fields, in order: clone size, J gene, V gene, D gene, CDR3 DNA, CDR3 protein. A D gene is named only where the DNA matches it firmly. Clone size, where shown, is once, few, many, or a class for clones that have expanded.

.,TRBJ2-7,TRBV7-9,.,TGTGCCAGCAGCCCTTGGGGGATCGAGCAGTACTTC,CASSPWGIEQYF
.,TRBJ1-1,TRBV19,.,TGTGCCAGTAGTGAAAGGACAGTCACTGAAGCTTTCTTT,CASSERTVTEAFF
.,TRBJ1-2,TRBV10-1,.,TGCGCCAGGGGGGGCTACACCTTC,CARGGYTF
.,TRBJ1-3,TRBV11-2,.,TGTGCCAGCAGGTACTCTGGAAACACCATATATTTT,CASRYSGNTIYF
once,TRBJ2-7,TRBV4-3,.,TGCGCCAGCAGCCAGGACGAGGGGTTTAGTTCCTACGAGCAGTACTTC,CASSQDEGFSSYEQYF
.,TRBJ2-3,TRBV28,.,TGTGCCAGCAGATCGTCTGCTAGCACAGATACGCAGTATTTT,CASRSSASTDTQYF
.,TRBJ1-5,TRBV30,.,TGTGCCTGGGGAAATAACCAGCCCCAGCATTTT,CAWGNNQPQHF
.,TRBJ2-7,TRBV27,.,TGTGCCAGCAGTTCCGGACTACTATACGAGCAGTACTTC,CASSSGLLYEQYF
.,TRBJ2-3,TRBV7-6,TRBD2,TGTGCCAGCAGCACAGAGCGGGAGTGGGGAGATACGCAGTATTTT,CASSTEREWGDTQYF
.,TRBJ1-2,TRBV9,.,TGTGCCAGCAGCGTAGGCAGCTATGGCTACACCTTC,CASSVGSYGYTF
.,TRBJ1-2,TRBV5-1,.,TGCGCCAGCAGCGGGCGAGGGGAGGATAACTATGGCTACACCTTC,CASSGRGEDNYGYTF
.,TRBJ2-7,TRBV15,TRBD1,TGTGCCACCAGCAGGGCCCCGGACAGGGGTTACGAGCAGTACTTC,CATSRAPDRGYEQYF
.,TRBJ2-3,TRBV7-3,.,TGTGCCAGCAGCTTAACCGAGAGGAGTAGCGAGGCGGGAGATACGCAGTATTTT,CASSLTERSSEAGDTQYF
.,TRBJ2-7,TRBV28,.,TGTGCCAGCACCCTAGGAGGATCCCACTACGAGCAGTACTTC,CASTLGGSHYEQYF
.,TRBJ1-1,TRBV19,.,TGTGCCAGTACCGACGACACTGAAGCTTTCTTT,CASTDDTEAFF
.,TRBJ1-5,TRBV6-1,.,TGTGCCAGCAGTGAAGCGGGGCTATCCCTTTACGGGGATCATAGCAATCAGCCCCAGCATTTT,CASSEAGLSLYGDHSNQPQHF
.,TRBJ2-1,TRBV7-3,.,TGTGCCAGCAGCGCGGACTACCACAATGAGCAGTTCTTC,CASSADYHNEQFF
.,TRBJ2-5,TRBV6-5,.,TGTGCCAGCAGCGCCGCGGAAGGCAATTCAGAGACCCAGTACTTC,CASSAAEGNSETQYF
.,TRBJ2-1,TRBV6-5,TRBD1,TGTGCCAGCAGTAGGACAGGGGGCTCCTACAATGAGCAGTTCTTC,CASSRTGGSYNEQFF
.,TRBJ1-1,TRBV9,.,TGTGCCAGCACCCCGGGACACACGAACACTGAAGCTTTCTTT,CASTPGHTNTEAFF
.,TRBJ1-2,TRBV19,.,TGTGCCAGTAGTATAGACCCCATACCCCGGCCGGGGAATAACTATGGCTACACCTTC,CASSIDPIPRPGNNYGYTF
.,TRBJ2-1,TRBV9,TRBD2,TGTGCCAGCAGCGGGAAACTAGCGGGAGTTGGAGATGAGCAGTTCTTC,CASSGKLAGVGDEQFF
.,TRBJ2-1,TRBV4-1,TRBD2,TGCGCCAGCAGCCTTATGGGGACTAGCGCGTACAATGAGCAGTTCTTC,CASSLMGTSAYNEQFF
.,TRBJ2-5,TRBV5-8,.,TGTGCCAGCAGCTTATTATGGGTCCGGGGATATGAACAGACCCAGTACTTC,CASSLLWVRGYEQTQYF
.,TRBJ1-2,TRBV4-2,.,TGTGCCAGCAGCCAAGAGCGGACTAGGGAAGGTCTGGACTATGGCTACACCTTC,CASSQERTREGLDYGYTF
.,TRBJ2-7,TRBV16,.,TGTGCCAGCAGCCAAGGGAAAGGGACCTACTACGAGCAGTACTTC,CASSQGKGTYYEQYF
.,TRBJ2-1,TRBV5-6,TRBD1,TGTGCCAGCAGCTTCGGGACAGGGGGTCTGTACAATGAGCAGTTCTTC,CASSFGTGGLYNEQFF
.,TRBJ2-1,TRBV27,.,TGTGCCAGCAGTTTATCGAACCTAAACAATGAGCAGTTCTTC,CASSLSNLNNEQFF
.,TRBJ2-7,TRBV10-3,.,TGTGCCACCGGGGGCAGCCTGCCTAAAACCTACGAGCAGTACTTC,CATGGSLPKTYEQYF
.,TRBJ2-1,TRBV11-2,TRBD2,TGTGCCAGCAGCCAACCCGGGACTAGCTCCTACAATGAGCAGTTCTTC,CASSQPGTSSYNEQFF
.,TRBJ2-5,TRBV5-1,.,TGCGCCAGTAGACTATCAGCCCCAGACAGATTTCCCCGGGAGACCCAGTACTTC,CASRLSAPDRFPRETQYF
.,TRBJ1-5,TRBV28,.,TGTGCCAGCAGTTTTTCCCTTACTCAGCCCCAGCATTTT,CASSFSLTQPQHF
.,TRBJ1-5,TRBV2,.,TGTGCCAGCCAGGGTTGGGCAGGGGAAAACAATCAGCCCCAGCATTTT,CASQGWAGENNQPQHF
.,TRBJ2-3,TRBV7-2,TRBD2,TGTGCCAGCAGCTTGGCACTAGCGGGAGCAGATACGCAGTATTTT,CASSLALAGADTQYF
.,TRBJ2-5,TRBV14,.,TGTGCCTCATCCCTGTGGGGCGAGACCCAGTACTTC,CASSLWGETQYF
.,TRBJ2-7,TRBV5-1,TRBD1,TGCGCCAGCAGCCTACGGGGGACAGGAAGCGAGCAGTACTTC,CASSLRGTGSEQYF
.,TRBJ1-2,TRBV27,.,TGTGCCAGCAGTTTAGTAGGGACGGACCATGGCTACACCTTC,CASSLVGTDHGYTF
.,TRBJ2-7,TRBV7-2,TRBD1,TGTGCCAGCAGCTTACGCGAGAACAGGGGGCCCAACTACGAGCAGTACTTC,CASSLRENRGPNYEQYF
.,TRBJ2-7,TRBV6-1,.,TGTGCCAGCAGTGAAGCGAGGGGGGTGGGCGAGCAGTACTTC,CASSEARGVGEQYF
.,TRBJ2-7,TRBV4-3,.,TGCGCCAGCAGCCAAGATTCAGGGAGATTCTACGAGCAGTACTTC,CASSQDSGRFYEQYF
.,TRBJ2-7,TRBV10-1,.,TGCGCCAGCAGCAACGGGGTGGAGCAGTACTTC,CASSNGVEQYF
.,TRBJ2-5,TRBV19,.,TGTGCCAGTAGTATTTCCGACAGCAACCAAGAGACCCAGTACTTC,CASSISDSNQETQYF
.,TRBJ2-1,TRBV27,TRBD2,TGTGCCAGCAGTCCACCACTAGCGGCGTACTACAATGAGCAGTTCTTC,CASSPPLAAYYNEQFF
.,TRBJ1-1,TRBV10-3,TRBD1,TGTGCCATCAGTGAGCCTGGACAGGGGATGAACACTGAAGCTTTCTTT,CAISEPGQGMNTEAFF
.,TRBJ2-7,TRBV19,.,TGTGCCAGTAGTATAGGGTTCCCGGACGGGGGATACGAGCAGTACTTC,CASSIGFPDGGYEQYF
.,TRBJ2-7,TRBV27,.,TGTGCCAGCTCAACAGGGGGGGACTCCTACGAGCAGTACTTC,CASSTGGDSYEQYF